Shown below are 30 T cell receptor beta chains from a single sample sequenced in a study of cytomegalovirus exposure and HLA in healthy donors. In the PCR, 60 Vbeta and 13 Jbeta primers were used. Method: immunoSEQ multiplex PCR; TCRdb's copy keeps in-frame clones and lacks some. The sample lists roughly 86,000 clones, 60% to 80% seen once, with approximately 7.8% in the top ten. Material for sequencing was PBMCs. These receptor sequences come from a man in his 60s in good health and CMV-seronegative.

The gene calls are TRBV18 and TRBJ1-6, with 8 bases that match TRBD1. CDR3 length: 18 residues. Germline V CDR1 and CDR2: KGHSH, LQKENI. The V gene end was trimmed by 3 bases and the J gene end by 8 bases; junction bases not matched to a gene: 15. CDR3 in DNA: TGTGCCAGCTCACCGTTCGGGACAGGAGAGAGGGTTGATTCACCCCTCCACTTT. Amino acid sequence: CASSPFGTGERVDSPLHF.

The chain recombines TRBV4-1 with TRBJ2-4; 7 positions agree with TRBD2. Germline loops: CDR1 MGHRA, CDR2 YSYEKL. CDR3 length: 18 amino acids. V lost 0 bases and J lost 2; bases outside the gene matches: 10. CDR3 sequence: CASSQDFTGRTPKNIQYF. The CDR3 DNA is TGCGCCAGCAGCCAAGATTTTACCGGGAGGACACCCAAAAACATTCAGTACTTC.

The chain recombines TRBV4-1 with TRBJ2-7; possible D gene TRBD1, 5 bases. The V end lost 2 bases, the J end lost 0 bases, and 11 bases lay between the germline ends. This CDR3 has 15 residues. The germline V gene has CDR1 MGHRA and CDR2 YSYEKL. As DNA, the CDR3 is TGCGCCAGCAGCCAATTGTTCGACAGCTCCTACGAGCAGTACTTC. Encoded protein: CASSQLFDSSYEQYF.

This chain uses TRBV13 with TRBJ2-7; possible D gene TRBD2, 5 bases. V lost 10 bases, J lost 3 bases, and 16 bases lay in between. Germline V CDR1 and CDR2: PRHDT, FYEKMQ (reference sequence). The CDR3 extends over 13 amino acids. The CDR3 DNA reads TGTGCCAACCCTGTTCGGGGTAGCTACGAGCAGTACTTC. Amino acids: CANPVRGSYEQYF.

The chain carries TRBV9 and TRBJ1-6; no definite D call. Germline values: CDR1 SGDLS, CDR2 YYNGEE. Trimming pared 0 bases from V and 6 bases from J, leaving 7 bases between. CDR3 length: 14 amino acids. CDR3 coding DNA: TGTGCCAGCAGCGTAGCAGGCCTTAATTCACCCCTCCACTTT. Translation gives CASSVAGLNSPLHF. Full variable domain (outside the CDR3, taken from reference TRBV9 and TRBJ1-6): DSGVTQTPKHLITATGQRVTLRCSPRSGDLSVYWYQQSLDQGLQFLIQYYNGEERAKGNILERFSAQQFPDLHSELNLSSLELGDSALYFCASSVAGLNSPLHFGNGTRLTVT.

The chain has TRBV28 and TRBJ1-4, with D perhaps matching TRBD1 (6 bases). The CDR3 has 14 amino acids. The germline gives CDR1 MDHEN, CDR2 SYDVKM. Trimming took off 6 bases at V and 6 bases at J, with 14 bases between the two ends. This CDR3 is CASSERDTDEKLFF. The CDR3 nucleotides read TGTGCCAGCAGCGAGCGGGACACCGATGAAAAACTGTTTTTT. The complete variable domain, with remaining parts taken from reference TRBV28 and TRBJ1-4, reads DVKVTQSSRYLVKRTGEKVFLECVQDMDHENMFWYRQDPGLGLRLIYFSYDVKMKEKGDIPEGYSVSREKKERFSLILESASTNQTSMYLCASSERDTDEKLFFGSGTQLSVL.

The chain uses TRBV5-1 and TRBJ2-1, with TRBD2 matching over 9 bases. Germline loops: CDR1 SGHRS, CDR2 YFSETQ. Trimming cost V 0 bases and J 4 bases; bases outside gene matches: 5. The CDR3 has 16 residues. The CDR3 sequence: CASSLVVAGGYNEQFF. In DNA form, the CDR3 reads TGCGCCAGCAGCTTGGTGGTCGCGGGGGGGTACAATGAGCAGTTCTTC.

The rearrangement links TRBV25-1 to TRBJ2-3, with D possibly matching TRBD1 (5 bases). Germline V lookup: CDR1 MGHDK, CDR2 SYGVNS. V lost 2 bases to trimming and J lost 1 base, with 16 bases between them. This CDR3 has 17 amino acids. The CDR3 nucleotides read TGTGCCAGCAGTGAAGATAAGAAGGGGCCAGGCACAGATACGCAGTATTTT. Protein: CASSEDKKGPGTDTQYF.

The chain carries TRBV4-3 and TRBJ2-2; maybe TRBD2 (5 bases). Germline CDR1 LGHNA, CDR2 YSLEER. The CDR3 is 14 residues long. Trimming left V 0 bases short and J 6 bases short, with 8 bases between. CDR3 in amino acids: CASSQDQRAGELFF. The CDR3 nucleotides are TGCGCCAGCAGCCAAGATCAGAGGGCCGGGGAGCTGTTTTTT.

This sequence joins TRBV30 and TRBJ2-7, with TRBD2 matching 8 bases. J lost 5 bases, V lost 0 bases, and 6 bases had no gene match. The CDR3 has 14 residues. Germline assignment: CDR1 GTSNPN and CDR2 SVGIG (reference sequence). The CDR3 spells CAWSVLLAVNEQYF. The CDR3 coding sequence is TGTGCCTGGAGTGTATTACTAGCGGTGAACGAGCAGTACTTC.

This CDR3 reads CASTTEGRSGETQYF. The CDR3 DNA is TGCGCCAGCACCACGGAGGGGCGGTCGGGCGAGACCCAGTACTTC. This sequence joins TRBV5-1 and TRBJ2-5; possibly TRBD2 for D (6 bases). The CDR3 totals 15 residues. The V end was cut by 6 bases, the J end by 5 bases, with 20 bases between. Germline lookup yields CDR1 SGHRS and CDR2 YFSETQ.

This chain connects TRBV4-2 to TRBJ2-2, with D possibly TRBD2 on 6 matching bases. CDR1 is LGHNA, CDR2 YNFKEQ, per germline. The CDR3 sequence is 17 residues long. The V gene lost 0 bases and the J gene lost 0 bases, with 11 bases spanning the gap. The CDR3 nucleotides read TGTGCCAGCAGCCAAGATAGTAGCGGCCCGAACACCGGGGAGCTGTTTTTT. The encoded protein is CASSQDSSGPNTGELFF.

The rearrangement uses TRBV6-4 and TRBJ2-1; D gene ambiguous. CDR1 and CDR2 (germline): MRHNA, SNTAGT. This CDR3 spans 15 amino acids. Trimming removed 7 bases at V and 7 bases at J, with 20 bases between. Here the CDR3 DNA reads TGTGCCAGCACCCAGGATGCTGACAAGGAAAATGAGCAGTTCTTC. This encodes CASTQDADKENEQFF.

The CDR3 is CASSVNQGTEAFF. The CDR3 DNA follows: TGTGCCAGCAGCGTTAACCAGGGCACTGAAGCTTTCTTT. The rearrangement uses TRBV9 and TRBJ1-1; D possibly corresponds to TRBD1 (5 bases). The CDR3 has 13 residues. Germline V CDR1 and CDR2: SGDLS, YYNGEE. The V end lost 2 bases, the J end lost 4 bases, and 9 bases lay between the germline ends.

As for this clone: At one end the junction does not follow the germline gene, possibly because of a read error. V is TRBV29-1 and J is TRBJ2-1, with 9 nucleotides matching TRBD1. The CDR3 loop spans 15 amino acids. Per germline, CDR1 SQVTM and CDR2 ANQGSEA. The CDR3, as DNA: TGCAGCGCTTTAAGGGACAGGGAAGGGAACAATGAGCCGTTCTTC. It specifies CSALRDREGNNEPFF.

This clone has more than one count but fewer than ten. This chain links TRBV7-8 with TRBJ2-6; perhaps TRBD2 as D (5 bases). V dropped 5 bases and J dropped 0 bases, with 8 bases sitting between them. CDR3 length equals 15 residues. CDR1 and CDR2 from the germline V gene are SGHVS and FQNEAQ. The DNA for the CDR3 is TGTGCCAGCAGCGTAACTAGCTCTGGGGCCAACGTCCTGACTTTC. This encodes CASSVTSSGANVLTF.

The chain has TRBV6-6 and TRBJ2-2; tentative D call: TRBD1 (5 bases). The CDR3 loop spans 15 amino acids. V was clipped by 1 base and J by 1 base, with 7 bases between them. In germline, CDR1 is MNHNY, CDR2 SVGAGI (reference sequence). The CDR3 bases are TGTGCCAGCAGTTACTGGACAAGGAACACCGGGGAGCTGTTTTTT. This encodes CASSYWTRNTGELFF.

V gene TRBV6-1 combines with J gene TRBJ2-3; no definite D call. The CDR3 runs 15 residues. Trimming stripped 7 bases from V and 5 bases from J, with 19 bases between. Germline V gives CDR1 MNHNS, CDR2 SASEGT. This chain's CDR3 is CASTRTTGKGDTQYF. CDR3 nucleotides: TGTGCCAGCACTAGAACAACCGGAAAAGGAGATACGCAGTATTTT.

The rearrangement joins TRBV28 to TRBJ1-1, with a tentative D call TRBD1 (5 bases). The V and J ends lost 7 bases and 0 bases respectively, with 15 bases between them. CDR1 and CDR2 from the germline V gene are MDHEN and SYDVKM. The CDR3 sequence is 15 residues long. CDR3 sequence reads: CASTLTTGLNTEAFF. For the CDR3, the DNA is TGTGCCAGCACCCTCACAACAGGCCTGAACACTGAAGCTTTCTTT.

This clone was found a few times. V usage is TRBV29-1 and J usage is TRBJ1-5; TRBD1 is a possible D gene (6 bases). Germline lookup yields CDR1 SQVTM and CDR2 ANQGSEA. This CDR3 has 13 amino acids. V lost 3 bases and J lost 6, with 12 bases in between. In nucleotides, the CDR3 is TGCAGCGTTGATGGGGGCGAGGGTCAGCCCCAGCATTTT. Protein: CSVDGGEGQPQHF.

The chain carries TRBV15 and TRBJ2-7; 11 nucleotides line up with TRBD1. The germline gives CDR1 LNHNV, CDR2 YYDKDF (reference sequence). The length of the CDR3 is 14 residues. Trimming removed 9 bases from V and 3 bases from J; junction bases left unmatched: 7. The DNA for the CDR3 is TGTGCCACTGGGACAGGGGGAAATTTCTACGAGCAGTACTTC. It codes for CATGTGGNFYEQYF.

A remark on this clone: The junction and the germline gene differ at one end; a read error may be behind it. The chain has TRBV29-1 and TRBJ1-2; D is ambiguous. CDR3 length: 12 residues. Germline CDR1 SQVTM, CDR2 ANQGSEA. The CDR3 here is CSVEDPRSGYAF. Here the CDR3 DNA reads TGCAGCGTTGAAGATCCCAGGTCCGGCTACGCCTTC. Combining the CDR3 with reference TRBV29-1 and TRBJ1-2 gives the whole variable domain SAVISQKPSRDICQRGTSLTIQCQVDSQVTMMFWYRQQPGQSLTLIATANQGSEATYESGFVIDKFPISRPNLTFSTLTVSNMSPEDSSIYLCSVEDPRSGYAFGSGTRLTVV.

Ten or more counts support this clone. This CDR3 reads CASRPQGDSEKLFF. The CDR3 DNA follows: TGTGCCAGTAGACCGCAGGGGGATAGTGAAAAACTGTTTTTT. J is TRBJ1-4 and V is TRBV19, with 7 bases fitting TRBD1. CDR1 and CDR2 from the germline V gene are LNHDA and SQIVND (reference sequence). J lost 7 bases, V lost 6 bases, and 8 bases had no gene match. The CDR3 is 14 amino acids.

V gene TRBV5-1 combines with J gene TRBJ2-3; possible D gene TRBD2, 5 bases. V was clipped by 0 bases and J by 2 bases, with 13 bases between them. The CDR3 spans 16 residues. Germline CDR1 and CDR2: SGHRS and YFSETQ. The CDR3 DNA reads TGCGCCAGCAGCTTGGCCTCCGCGGGCCCCACAGATACGCAGTATTTT. Translation: CASSLASAGPTDTQYF.

This clone turned up a few times. The CDR3 spells CAWSGGTGKDGVTQYF. CDR3 sequence (DNA): TGTGCCTGGAGTGGGGGGACAGGGAAAGATGGGGTGACCCAGTACTTC. This rearrangement joins TRBV30 to TRBJ2-5; 9 bases fit TRBD1. The CDR3 contains 16 residues. The germline V gene encodes CDR1 GTSNPN and CDR2 SVGIG (reference sequence). V shed 1 base, J shed 7 bases, and the junction held 13 bases outside the gene matches.

This clone was counted between two and nine times. The chain joins TRBV28 to TRBJ2-3; 9 bases map to TRBD2. J was trimmed by 3 bases and V by 3 bases; bases with no gene match: 7. Germline lookup yields CDR1 MDHEN and CDR2 SYDVKM. The CDR3 loop spans 16 amino acids. Written as DNA, the CDR3 is TGTGCCAGCAGTTTGCAGGGCGGGAGGGATACAGATACGCAGTATTTT. Translating it yields CASSLQGGRDTDTQYF.

This clone was picked up one time. The gene calls are TRBV5-1 and TRBJ2-1, with TRBD2 matching 8 bases. The CDR3 length is 16 residues. Germline-derived CDR1 and CDR2 are SGHRS and YFSETQ. V lost 7 bases and J lost 0; bases outside the gene matches: 9. The CDR3 DNA reads TGCGCCAGCGCCCTAGCGGGTGACGTCTCCTACAATGAGCAGTTCTTC. This codes for CASALAGDVSYNEQFF.

This rearrangement joins TRBV29-1 to TRBJ2-1; 8 nucleotides match TRBD2. CDR1 and CDR2 from the germline V gene are SQVTM and ANQGSEA. Unmatched junction bases numbered 1, after V lost 2 bases and J lost 4 bases. The CDR3 extends over 13 amino acids. For the CDR3, the DNA is TGCAGCGTTGAAAGCGGGAGATACAATGAGCAGTTCTTC. Encoded protein: CSVESGRYNEQFF.

The chain links TRBV7-9 to TRBJ1-1; 9 positions agree with TRBD1. CDR3 length: 14 residues. With 4 bases clipped from V and 1 base from J, the junction kept 1 base outside the gene matches. Germline CDR1 and CDR2: SEHNR and FQNEAQ (reference sequence). CDR3 in amino acids: CASSWGQGNTEAFF. The CDR3 bases are TGTGCCAGCAGCTGGGGACAGGGGAACACTGAAGCTTTCTTT. The full variable domain, completed using reference TRBV7-9 and TRBJ1-1, is DTGVSQNPRHKITKRGQNVTFRCDPISEHNRLYWYRQTLGQGPEFLTYFQNEAQLEKSRLLSDRFSAERPKGSFSTLEIQRTEQGDSAMYLCASSWGQGNTEAFFGQGTRLTVV.

The chain is built from TRBV5-1 and TRBJ1-5; D is unresolved. Trimming pared 0 bases from V and 1 base from J, leaving 17 bases between. Germline CDR1 reads SGHRS; CDR2 reads YFSETQ. CDR3 size: 18 residues. The CDR3 nucleotides are TGCGCCAGCAGCTTGGAGCCCGGCGGGCGGTTGAGCAATCAGCCCCAGCATTTT. This translates into CASSLEPGGRLSNQPQHF.